This passage covers 20 T cell receptor beta chains from one sample sequenced in a study of molecular identifiers for immune sequencing clone quantification. TCRdb reanalysed the PCR reads using MiXCR and keeps one entry per CDR3 protein. Of more than 450,000 distinct CDR3 sequences listed, around 21% were seen once; the top ten hold roughly 0.81%. The specimen was naive CD8+ T cells from blood, with Jurkat cell RNA spiked in. Subset defined: FACS-sorted CD8+CD4-CCR7+CD45RA+ naive T cells. These receptors all come from a human donor in good health. Some libraries in this study had Jurkat cell RNA spiked in.

The J gene is TRBJ2-5, the V gene TRBV7-9, with 10 bases aligning to TRBD2. The CDR3 contains 15 residues. Per germline, CDR1 SEHNR and CDR2 FQNEAQ (reference sequence). J was trimmed by 5 bases and V by 7 bases; bases with no gene match: 10. CDR3 DNA sequence: TGTGCCAGCACAGAAGGACTAGCGGAATGGGAGACCCAGTACTTC. Translation gives CASTEGLAEWETQYF. Variable domain in full (rest from reference TRBV7-9 and TRBJ2-5): DTGVSQNPRHKITKRGQNVTFRCDPISEHNRLYWYRQTLGQGPEFLTYFQNEAQLEKSRLLSDRFSAERPKGSFSTLEIQRTEQGDSAMYLCASTEGLAEWETQYFGPGTRLLVL.

As concerns this clonotype: A much bigger clone sits one base away, suggesting this may be a read error. The chain employs TRBV3-1 and TRBJ2-3; possible D gene TRBD1, 5 bases. CDR1 LGHDT and CDR2 YNNKEL come from the germline V gene (reference sequence). V lost 1 base, J lost 2 bases, and 16 bases lay in between. This CDR3 comprises 17 residues. The CDR3 protein is CASSQVSAGSPTDTQYF. CDR3 sequence (DNA): TGTGCCAGCAGCCAAGTCTCGGCAGGGTCACCCACAGATACGCAGTATTTT.

This clonotype was counted a few times. The chain is built from TRBV5-1 and TRBJ1-2; a weak D match, TRBD1 (6 bases). The germline V and J ends were trimmed by 0 bases and 8 bases, with 11 bases remaining between them. The CDR3 extends over 13 amino acids. The germline CDR1 and CDR2 sequences are SGHRS and YFSETQ. The CDR3 here is CASSLEGGSGYTF. The CDR3 DNA follows: TGCGCCAGCAGCTTGGAGGGGGGATCCGGCTACACCTTC.

This clonotype has just a few counts. CDR3 sequence (DNA): TGTGCCAGCAGCCAAGATACGGGAGGGCCAAGTGTCAATGAGCAGTTCTTC. It yields the protein CASSQDTGGPSVNEQFF. The chain joins TRBV4-2 to TRBJ2-1; 8 bases line up with TRBD2. Germline lookup yields CDR1 LGHNA and CDR2 YNFKEQ. After removal of 0 bases from V and 6 bases from J, the junction contained 10 bases not matched to a gene. The CDR3 length is 17 residues.

This clonotype showed up just a few times. The chain joins TRBV28 to TRBJ2-1; D not resolved. This CDR3 spans 13 amino acids. Germline CDR1 is MDHEN and CDR2 is SYDVKM. The V end was cut by 7 bases, the J end by 5 bases, with 12 bases between. This CDR3 reads CASTLRLHNEQFF. CDR3 nucleotide sequence: TGTGCCAGCACCCTCCGGCTGCACAATGAGCAGTTCTTC. The full variable domain, in which reference TRBV28 and TRBJ2-1 provide the parts outside the CDR3, is DVKVTQSSRYLVKRTGEKVFLECVQDMDHENMFWYRQDPGLGLRLIYFSYDVKMKEKGDIPEGYSVSREKKERFSLILESASTNQTSMYLCASTLRLHNEQFFGPGTRLTVL.

This clonotype was counted a few times. This chain uses TRBV7-2 with TRBJ1-5, with 9 bases fitting TRBD1. The CDR3 loop spans 17 amino acids. In germline, CDR1 is SGHTA, CDR2 FQGNSA. V gave up 1 base and J gave up 1 base; unmatched junction bases: 5. CDR3 nucleotides: TGTGCCAGCAGCTTAGGACCGGGACAGGGAAGCAATCAGCCCCAGCATTTT. It codes for CASSLGPGQGSNQPQHF.

Details on this clonotype: A much more abundant neighbour one base away suggests this may be a read error. This sequence joins TRBV7-8 and TRBJ2-7, with 7 nucleotides matching TRBD1. The CDR3 is 16 residues long. The germline V gene encodes CDR1 SGHVS and CDR2 FQNEAQ. CDR3 amino acids: CTSSPATGTASYEQYF. For the CDR3, the DNA is TGTACCAGCAGCCCAGCGACCGGGACAGCCTCCTACGAGCAGTACTTC.

V gene TRBV7-2 combines with J gene TRBJ1-3; a possible D gene is TRBD1 (6 bases). V gave up 6 bases and J gave up 1 base, with 13 bases separating them. Germline V CDR1 and CDR2: SGHTA, FQGNSA. This CDR3 spans 15 amino acids. The CDR3 sequence is CASSYEQGSGNTIYF. CDR3 bases: TGTGCCAGCAGTTATGAACAGGGATCTGGAAACACCATATATTTT.

This clonotype was found a few times. The rearrangement joins TRBV5-8 to TRBJ2-1, with 7 bases aligning to TRBD2. Germline loops: CDR1 SGHTS, CDR2 YDEGEE. The ends lost 1 base at V and 10 bases at J; junction bases unmatched: 8. CDR3 length equals 14 residues. This chain's CDR3 is CASSLHPGLIEQFF. CDR3 nucleotide sequence: TGTGCCAGCAGCTTGCACCCGGGACTAATCGAGCAGTTCTTC.

For this clonotype: This sequence may be a read error, since a much larger clone differs from it by one base. The chain is built from TRBV6-5 and TRBJ2-7; 8 nucleotides agree with TRBD1. Germline CDR1 is MNHEY and CDR2 is SVGAGI. The CDR3 has 15 amino acids. The CDR3 region has the DNA TGTGCCAGCCGTTACACAGACAGGGGAACCTACGAGCAGTACTTC. Translated, it gives CASRYTDRGTYEQYF.

This chain links TRBV27 with TRBJ2-7, with unresolved D. V lost 8 bases to trimming and J lost 2 bases, with 13 bases between them. From germline, CDR1 is MNHEY and CDR2 SMNVEV (reference sequence). The CDR3 covers 13 residues. This chain's CDR3 is CASGRTETYEQYF. CDR3 nucleotides: TGTGCCAGCGGACGGACCGAGACCTACGAGCAGTACTTC.

This clonotype occurred a few times. The gene calls are TRBV20-1 and TRBJ2-7; 12 positions agree with TRBD2. The junction had 0 bases not matched to a gene; V was cut back by 7 bases and J by 5 bases. This CDR3 has 11 residues. Germline CDR1 reads DFQATT; CDR2 reads SNEGSKA (reference sequence). CDR3 in DNA: TGCAGTGGGACTAGCGGGAACGAGCAGTACTTC. Its protein is CSGTSGNEQYF.

In this sample, this clonotype turned up many times. The chain couples TRBV7-6 to TRBJ1-1; maybe TRBD1 (6 bases). The CDR3 totals 13 residues. Trimming cost V 1 base and J 4 bases, with 7 bases left between them. CDR1 and CDR2 from the germline V gene are SGHVS and FNYEAQ. The CDR3 sequence is CASSLVGATEAFF. CDR3 DNA sequence: TGTGCCAGCAGCTTAGTGGGGGCCACTGAAGCTTTCTTT.

About this clonotype itself: Given a much more abundant clone one base away, this may be a read error. V is TRBV29-1 and J is TRBJ2-5; unclear D gene. Trimming stripped 7 bases from V and 2 bases from J, with 11 bases between. This CDR3 is 12 amino acids long. Germline V gives CDR1 SQVTM, CDR2 ANQGSEA. The CDR3 DNA sequence: TGCAGCGACAGCGACGGGCAAGAGACCCAGTACTTC. This codes for CSDSDGQETQYF.

This clonotype was seen a handful of times. The chain couples TRBV4-1 to TRBJ1-6; TRBD1 agrees at 8 bases. Trimming took 5 bases from V and 0 from J; bases not matched to a gene: 6. The CDR3 is made up of 17 amino acids. CDR1 MGHRA and CDR2 YSYEKL come from the germline V gene. This chain's CDR3 is CASSWDRLSSYNSPLHF. The CDR3 DNA reads as TGCGCCAGCAGCTGGGACAGGCTTAGCTCCTATAATTCACCCCTCCACTTT.

The chain is built from TRBV24-1 and TRBJ2-3, with 7 bases matching TRBD1. Trimming removed 4 bases from V and 4 bases from J; junction bases left unmatched: 4. The length of the CDR3 is 14 residues. The germline CDR1 and CDR2 sequences are KGHDR and SFDVKD. The CDR3 DNA is TGTGCCACCAGTGAAAAAGGGGGCGCAGATACGCAGTATTTT. Amino acid sequence: CATSEKGGADTQYF.

V usage is TRBV6-2 or TRBV6-3 and J usage is TRBJ2-5, with unresolved D. The V end lost 5 bases, the J end lost 2 bases, and 12 bases lay between the germline ends. The CDR3 is made up of 14 amino acids. CDR1 and CDR2 (germline): MNHEY, SVGEGT. Written as DNA, the CDR3 is TGTGCCAGCAGTCATGCCGGTAGACAAGAGACCCAGTACTTC. Protein product: CASSHAGRQETQYF.

About this clonotype: At one end the junction does not follow the germline gene, possibly because of a read error. The rearrangement links TRBV5-6 to TRBJ2-1; the match to TRBD2 covers 9 bases. CDR3 size: 16 residues. From germline, CDR1 is SGHDT and CDR2 YYEEEE. CDR3 amino acids: CASSPKGLAGYNGQFF. For the CDR3, the DNA is TGTGCCAGCAGCCCAAAAGGGCTAGCGGGGTACAATGGGCAGTTCTTC.

This clonotype was counted at least ten times. This chain links TRBV2 with TRBJ1-5; D is unresolved. The CDR3 loop spans 14 amino acids. Germline V CDR1 and CDR2: SNHLY, FYNNEI. Between the trimmed V and J ends, which lost 4 bases and 1 base, there was a span of 8 bases. The CDR3: CASSAGISNQPQHF. CDR3 DNA: TGTGCCAGCAGTGCCGGGATAAGCAATCAGCCCCAGCATTTT.

This clonotype appeared a single time. The chain links TRBV15 to TRBJ2-1; D remains unclear. CDR3 size: 15 residues. Germline V CDR1 and CDR2: LNHNV, YYDKDF (reference sequence). The ends were cut back, 5 bases at V and 2 bases at J, with 13 bases in the middle. The CDR3 region is CATSLGRTTYNEQFF. As DNA, the CDR3 is TGTGCCACCAGCCTGGGAAGGACCACCTACAATGAGCAGTTCTTC. The variable domain in full, with the rest retrieved from reference TRBV15 and TRBJ2-1, is DAMVIQNPRYQVTQFGKPVTLSCSQTLNHNVMYWYQQKSSQAPKLLFHYYDKDFNNEADTPDNFQSRRPNTSFCFLDIRSPGLGDTAMYLCATSLGRTTYNEQFFGPGTRLTVL.